This entry lists 5 T cell receptor beta chains sequenced from one sample in a study of blood T cell repertoires in COVID-19. The table came from immunoSEQ multiplex PCR; TCRdb's copy has only in-frame clones and leaves some out. The data hold 300,000 to 400,000 clones, with 91% observed a single time. Material: peripheral blood. These receptors all come from a woman under 30 who had recovered from COVID-19.

The CDR3 DNA follows: TGTGCCAGCACCCACCGGCAGGGGCCGTATAATTCACCCCTCCACTTT. This gives the protein CASTHRQGPYNSPLHF. The chain combines TRBV6-6 with TRBJ1-6, with D possibly TRBD1 on 6 matching bases. Trimming pared 7 bases from V and 4 bases from J, leaving 17 bases between. The CDR3 is made up of 16 amino acids. The germline V gene encodes CDR1 MNHNY and CDR2 SVGAGI (reference sequence).

J is TRBJ2-6 and V is TRBV25-1, with 7 bases lining up with TRBD2. V lost 3 bases to trimming and J lost 0 bases; unmatched junction nucleotides: 5. The CDR3 is made up of 17 amino acids. The germline CDR1 and CDR2 sequences are MGHDK and SYGVNS. CDR3 sequence: CASSDWGLNSGANVLTF. As DNA, the CDR3 is TGTGCCAGCAGTGACTGGGGACTAAACTCTGGGGCCAACGTCCTGACTTTC.

This chain joins TRBV2 and TRBJ2-7, with 9 bases that match TRBD1. Germline V gives CDR1 SNHLY, CDR2 FYNNEI. The V gene end was trimmed by 7 bases and the J gene end by 2 bases; junction bases not matched to a gene: 3. The CDR3 length is 13 residues. CDR3 residues: CASNRQGAYEQYV. The CDR3 bases are TGTGCCAGCAACCGACAGGGGGCCTACGAGCAGTACGTC.

The chain uses TRBV19 and TRBJ1-3; D might be TRBD1 (6 bases). Germline values: CDR1 LNHDA, CDR2 SQIVND (reference sequence). V lost 3 bases to trimming and J lost 3 bases, with 15 bases between them. There are 16 residues in the CDR3. CDR3 amino acids: CASSIQLTGRGNTIYF. The CDR3 DNA is TGTGCCAGTAGTATTCAACTGACAGGACGTGGAAACACCATATATTTT. Supplemented by reference TRBV19 and TRBJ1-3, the full variable domain reads DGGITQSPKYLFRKEGQNVTLSCEQNLNHDAMYWYRQDPGQGLRLIYYSQIVNDFQKGDIAEGYSVSREKKESFPLTVTSAQKNPTAFYLCASSIQLTGRGNTIYFGEGSWLTVV.

This clone was observed a single time. J is TRBJ1-2 and V is TRBV18; unclear D gene. The germline V gene has CDR1 KGHSH and CDR2 LQKENI. This CDR3 is 14 amino acids long. The V and J ends lost 2 bases and 4 bases respectively, with 11 bases between them. CDR3 nucleotide sequence: TGTGCCAGCTCACCAGGCTGGGTAGCCTATGGCTACACCTTC. This gives the protein CASSPGWVAYGYTF.